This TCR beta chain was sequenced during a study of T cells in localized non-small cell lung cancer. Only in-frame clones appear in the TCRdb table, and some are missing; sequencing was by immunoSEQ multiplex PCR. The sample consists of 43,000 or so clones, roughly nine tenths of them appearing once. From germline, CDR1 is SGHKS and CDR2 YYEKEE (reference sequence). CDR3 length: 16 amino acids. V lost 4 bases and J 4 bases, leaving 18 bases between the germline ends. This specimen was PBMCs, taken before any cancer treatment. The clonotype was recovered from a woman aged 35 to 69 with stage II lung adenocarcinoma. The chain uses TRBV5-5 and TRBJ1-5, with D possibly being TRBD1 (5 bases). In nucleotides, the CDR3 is TGTGCCAGCAGCGACTGGGCCCAGGGACCAAATCAGCCCCAGCATTTT. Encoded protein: CASSDWAQGPNQPQHF.